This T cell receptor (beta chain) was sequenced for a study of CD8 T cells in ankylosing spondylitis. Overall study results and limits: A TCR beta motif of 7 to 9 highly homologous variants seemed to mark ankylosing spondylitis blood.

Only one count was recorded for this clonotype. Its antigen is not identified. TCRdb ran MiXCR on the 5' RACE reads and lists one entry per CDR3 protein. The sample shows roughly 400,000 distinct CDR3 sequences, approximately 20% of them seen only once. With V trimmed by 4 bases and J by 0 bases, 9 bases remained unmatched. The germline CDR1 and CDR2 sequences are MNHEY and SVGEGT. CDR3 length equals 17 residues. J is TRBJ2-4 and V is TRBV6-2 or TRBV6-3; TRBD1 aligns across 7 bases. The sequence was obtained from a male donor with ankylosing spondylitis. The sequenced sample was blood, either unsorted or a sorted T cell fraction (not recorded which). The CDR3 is CASSWSPGQQAKNIQYF. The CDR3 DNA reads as TGTGCCAGCAGTTGGTCCCCGGGACAGCAAGCCAAAAACATTCAGTACTTC.